These 25 T cell receptor beta chains originate from one sample sequenced in a study of T cells in Graves' hyperthyroidism and ophthalmopathy. Amplification of TCR beta CDR3 regions used RNA as the template. The HTBI set primed first-round TCR CDR3 RT-PCR. One entry per CDR3 protein, called by TCRdb with MiXCR from the multiplex PCR reads. The data hold hundreds of thousands of distinct CDR3 sequences, with roughly 46% observed a single time. Sequenced sample: peripheral blood or thyroid tissue (not recorded which). All receptors derive from an adult man with Graves' disease, either hyperthyroidism or ophthalmopathy (not recorded which).

This clonotype has just a few counts. The genes are TRBV12-3 or TRBV12-4 and TRBJ1-5, with TRBD1 as a possible D gene (5 bases). V lost 7 bases, J lost 5 bases, and 12 bases lay in between. The length of the CDR3 is 13 residues. The CDR3: CASNTGLDQPQHF. The CDR3 DNA reads TGTGCCAGCAATACAGGCTTAGATCAGCCCCAGCATTTT.

The table lists this clonotype with a few counts. The chain couples TRBV10-3 to TRBJ1-6; no definite D call. This CDR3 spans 13 amino acids. Germline V gene sequence: CDR1 ENHRY, CDR2 SYGVKD. V was pared by 2 bases and J by 8 bases, with 7 bases between. CDR3 sequence reads: CAISEGLHSPLHF. In nucleotides, the CDR3 is TGTGCCATCAGTGAGGGACTACATTCACCCCTCCACTTT.

The V and J genes are TRBV7-3 and TRBJ2-2, with D maybe TRBD1 (6 bases). Germline V gene sequence: CDR1 SGHTA, CDR2 FQGTGA. V gave up 8 bases and J gave up 8 bases, with 12 bases separating them. The CDR3 sequence is 12 residues long. CDR3 in DNA: TGTGCCAGCTCCCAGGGGCGGGGGGAGCTGTTTTTT. Protein sequence: CASSQGRGELFF.

This clonotype was counted ten times or more. The chain couples TRBV2 to TRBJ1-5; unclear D gene. The ends were cut back, 6 bases at V and 6 bases at J, with 15 bases in the middle. The CDR3 length is 14 residues. Per the germline V gene, CDR1 is SNHLY and CDR2 is FYNNEI. CDR3 coding DNA: TGTGCCAGCAGCCGCCCCTATGGAGGTCAGCCCCAGCATTTT. Translation gives CASSRPYGGQPQHF.

For this clonotype: A read error may explain this, as a much larger clone is one base away. V is TRBV7-2 and J is TRBJ2-5; perhaps TRBD1 as D (6 bases). The CDR3 loop spans 15 amino acids. Trimming left V 4 bases short and J 5 bases short, with 17 bases between. The germline V gene encodes CDR1 SGHTA and CDR2 FQGNSA. The CDR3 nucleotides are TGTGCCAGCAGCTGTACAGGGTTTGGAATGGAGACCCAGTACTTC. Translation: CASSCTGFGMETQYF.

V gene TRBV10-2 combines with J gene TRBJ1-6, with TRBD1 matching 8 bases. The trim removed 4 bases at V and 11 bases at J, leaving 4 bases unmatched. The length of the CDR3 is 13 residues. Per the germline V gene, CDR1 is WSHSY and CDR2 is SAAADI. CDR3 loop: CASSGTGFPPLHF. The CDR3 nucleotides read TGCGCCAGCAGTGGGACAGGGTTTCCACCCCTCCACTTT.

This clonotype has a count of ten or more. The V gene is TRBV6-1, the J gene TRBJ1-1; D gene unclear. V lost 0 bases and J 2 bases, leaving 4 bases between the germline ends. Germline V gene data show CDR1 as MNHNS and CDR2 as SASEGT. The CDR3 runs to 13 residues. The CDR3: CASSEAQNTEAFF. The DNA for the CDR3 is TGTGCCAGCAGTGAAGCGCAAAACACTGAAGCTTTCTTT.

This rearrangement joins TRBV7-9 to TRBJ2-2; 7 positions agree with TRBD2. V gave up 1 base and J gave up 1 base; unmatched junction bases: 3. The CDR3 runs 16 residues. CDR1 and CDR2 (germline): SEHNR, FQNEAQ (reference sequence). CDR3 DNA sequence: TGTGCCAGCAGCTTAGACGGGACTATGAACACCGGGGAGCTGTTTTTT. The encoded protein is CASSLDGTMNTGELFF.

The count of this clonotype is one. The chain couples TRBV29-1 to TRBJ1-2; D unclear. The CDR3 is 9 residues long. Trimming took 7 bases from V and 8 from J, leaving 8 bases between them. Germline V gene lookup returns CDR1 SQVTM and CDR2 ANQGSEA. Here the CDR3 reads CSGGVGYTF. For the CDR3, the DNA is TGCAGCGGCGGGGTCGGCTACACCTTC.

The chain has TRBV2 and TRBJ1-6; D ambiguous. V dropped 0 bases and J dropped 0 bases, with 12 bases sitting between them. The length of the CDR3 is 18 residues. Looked up from germline, CDR1 is SNHLY and CDR2 is FYNNEI. CDR3 protein: CASSEALHGSSYNSPLHF. In nucleotides, the CDR3 is TGTGCCAGCAGTGAAGCGCTTCACGGGAGCTCCTATAATTCACCCCTCCACTTT.

This clonotype showed up just a few times. This chain links TRBV6-5 with TRBJ1-1; D perhaps matches TRBD1 (6 bases). This CDR3 is built from 13 residues. Germline V gene sequence: CDR1 MNHEY, CDR2 SVGAGI. Trimming took 8 bases from V and 4 from J, leaving 14 bases between them. Here the CDR3 reads CASSWGGATEAFF. The CDR3 nucleotides are TGTGCCAGCTCCTGGGGGGGGGCCACTGAAGCTTTCTTT.

In this sample, this clonotype turned up many times. This chain uses TRBV29-1 with TRBJ1-2; tentatively, D is TRBD1 (5 bases). The CDR3 spans 13 residues. Germline V gene lookup returns CDR1 SQVTM and CDR2 ANQGSEA. The germline V and J ends were trimmed by 2 bases and 7 bases, with 14 bases remaining between them. CDR3 bases: TGCAGCGTTGAACTGGGGGGAATGTTTGGCTACACCTTC. Translating it yields CSVELGGMFGYTF.

For this clonotype: A much larger clonotype is one base distant, so this may be a read error. This chain joins TRBV10-3 and TRBJ1-1, with D maybe TRBD1 (6 bases). There are 15 residues in the CDR3. Between the trimmed V and J ends, which lost 4 bases and 8 bases, there was a span of 20 bases. Germline CDR1 ENHRY, CDR2 SYGVKD. CDR3 sequence: CAISAGRGASEEAFF. Written as DNA, the CDR3 is TGTGCCATCAGTGCGGGAAGGGGGGCATCAGAGGAAGCTTTCTTT.

Regarding this clonotype: This may come from a read error, since a much larger clone is one base off. This rearrangement joins TRBV10-3 to TRBJ1-6; D remains unclear. The CDR3 is 17 amino acids. V lost 3 bases to trimming and J lost 0 bases, with 12 bases between them. Germline CDR1 and CDR2: ENHRY and SYGVKD. DNA of the CDR3: TGTGCCATCAGTGAAACGGCCTGGAGCTCCTATAATTCACCCCTCCACTTT. Translated, it gives CAISETAWSSYNSPLHF.

The CDR3 spells CASSEVTGGNYGYTF. The DNA of the CDR3 is TGTGCCAGCAGTGAAGTGACAGGGGGAAACTATGGCTACACCTTC. This chain connects TRBV2 to TRBJ1-2, with 9 positions matching TRBD1. V shed 1 base and J 2 bases; nucleotides not matched to a gene: 2. Germline loops: CDR1 SNHLY, CDR2 FYNNEI. This CDR3 has 15 amino acids.

The CDR3 sequence is CSARGGQGGNGSPLHF. The CDR3 nucleotides read TGCAGTGCTAGAGGGGGGCAGGGTGGAAACGGTTCACCCCTCCACTTT. The chain combines TRBV20-1 with TRBJ1-6, with D possibly TRBD1 on 6 matching bases. CDR1 and CDR2 (germline): DFQATT, SNEGSKA (reference sequence). The CDR3 is made up of 16 amino acids. The V gene lost 1 base and the J gene lost 9 bases, with 19 bases spanning the gap.

This clonotype has only a few counts. V and J are TRBV20-1 and TRBJ2-5; 7 bases map to TRBD2. V shed 4 bases and J 1 base; nucleotides not matched to a gene: 3. This CDR3 spans 13 amino acids. Germline V gene data show CDR1 as DFQATT and CDR2 as SNEGSKA (reference sequence). The CDR3 DNA reads as TGCAGTGCTACCGGGACTACCCAAGAGACCCAGTACTTC. Translating it yields CSATGTTQETQYF.

This chain links TRBV12-3 or TRBV12-4 with TRBJ1-5, with unresolved D. The V gene lost 6 bases and the J gene lost 5 bases, with 14 bases spanning the gap. CDR3 size: 14 residues. The CDR3 loop is CASSSAGLDQPQHF. In nucleotides, the CDR3 is TGTGCCAGCAGCTCGGCCGGCCTGGATCAGCCCCAGCATTTT.

The CDR3 nucleotides are TGTGCCAGCAGCACCGCGGGCCTCACCGGGGAGCTGTTTTTT. It translates to CASSTAGLTGELFF. The gene calls are TRBV7-9 and TRBJ2-2; D may be TRBD2 (5 bases). V was trimmed by 5 bases and J by 4 bases, leaving 11 bases between them. Germline loops: CDR1 SEHNR, CDR2 FQNEAQ (reference sequence). CDR3 length: 14 amino acids.

A few counts support this clonotype. With a much larger clone just one base away, this may be a read error. V usage is TRBV29-1 and J usage is TRBJ1-2, with TRBD1 as a possible D gene (5 bases). The V end was cut by 4 bases, the J end by 8 bases, with 14 bases between. There are 12 residues in the CDR3. The germline gives CDR1 SQVTM, CDR2 ANQGSEA. CDR3 sequence: CSVATEPEGYTF. The CDR3 coding sequence is TGCAGCGTTGCGACAGAGCCGGAAGGCTACACCTTC.

This chain uses TRBV5-1 with TRBJ2-6; no firm D call. V lost 4 bases and J lost 4, with 6 bases in between. There are 13 residues in the CDR3. The germline gives CDR1 SGHRS, CDR2 YFSETQ. CDR3 nucleotides: TGCGCCAGCAGCCGCGAGGGGGCCAACGTCCTGACTTTC. Encoded protein: CASSREGANVLTF.

V gene TRBV6-1 combines with J gene TRBJ1-6; 7 bases are shared with TRBD1. Germline loops: CDR1 MNHNS, CDR2 SASEGT. V gave up 6 bases and J gave up 4 bases; unmatched junction bases: 12. The CDR3 consists of 17 residues. CDR3 coding DNA: TGTGCCAGCAGAGAAAGACAGGGTGGGATGTATAATTCACCCCTCCACTTT. Amino acid sequence: CASRERQGGMYNSPLHF.

This clonotype was seen repeatedly, ten times or more. The rearrangement links TRBV7-3 to TRBJ1-1, with D uncertain. In germline, CDR1 is SGHTA, CDR2 FQGTGA. This CDR3 is 13 amino acids long. V was cut by 9 bases and J by 1 base, with 12 bases left in between. The CDR3 bases are TGTGCCAGTAGTCCCGGGCCGAACACTGAAGCTTTCTTT. This gives the protein CASSPGPNTEAFF.

The chain is built from TRBV25-1 and TRBJ1-3; 10 bases fit TRBD1. Per germline, CDR1 MGHDK and CDR2 SYGVNS. This CDR3 comprises 15 residues. The V segment lost 6 bases and the J segment 8 bases; nucleotides outside the gene matches: 10. CDR3 DNA sequence: TGTGCCAGCAGCTCGACCGGGACAGGGGTTTACACCATATATTTT. It translates to CASSSTGTGVYTIYF.

The genes are TRBV29-1 and TRBJ1-1; the D is unclear. The CDR3 spans 10 residues. Trimming stripped 4 bases from V and 11 bases from J, with 11 bases between. The germline CDR1 and CDR2 sequences are SQVTM and ANQGSEA. CDR3 protein: CSVGSGRAFF. DNA for the CDR3: TGCAGCGTTGGGTCGGGGAGGGCTTTCTTT.